The present T cell receptor (beta chain) was sequenced within a study of blood T cell repertoires in COVID-19. Study-wide context: Whether acute or convalescent, the COVID-19 samples came from the United States, Italy and Spain. PBMCs, B-cell-depleted T cells, or T cells provided the cDNA or gDNA that made up the material.

Authors' processing steps: It was from reference gene primer amplification that nucleated cell counts were estimated. Libraries were prepared by immunoSEQ multiplex PCR; TCRdb keeps only in-frame clonotypes and omits some of them. V and J calls and clone size follow that table, whereas D and trimming were derived from the DNA. In the table there are about 230,000 clones, over 80% of which are singletons. The junction had 14 bases not matched to a gene; V was cut back by 5 bases and J by 4 bases. This CDR3 has 17 amino acids. Germline CDR1 and CDR2: SGHTA and FQGNSA. The chain carries TRBV7-2 and TRBJ1-1; the match to TRBD1 covers 9 bases. The source is a woman aged 70 to 79 with active or convalescent COVID-19. The sequenced material came from peripheral blood. Here the CDR3 DNA reads TGTGCCAGCAGCCGCTTAAGACCGGGACAGGGCATCACTGAAGCTTTCTTT. The encoded protein is CASSRLRPGQGITEAFF.